The clone carrying this T cell receptor (beta chain) came up once. The CDR3 runs 15 residues. Germline values: CDR1 SNHLY, CDR2 FYNNEI. Trimming cost V 4 bases and J 2 bases; bases outside gene matches: 4. The sample originates from a study of control samples from healthy donors and cancer patients. Measured with immunoSEQ multiplex PCR; TCRdb has only the in-frame clones, and not every one. The table shows 100,000 or so clones, with around 82% occurring only once. The receptor comes from a woman aged 45 to 65 in good health. The source material was blood. The chain has TRBV2 and TRBJ1-5; TRBD1 matches 8 bases. The CDR3 DNA reads TGTGCCAGCAGTGCCGGGACAGGTGGCAATCAGCCCCAGCATTTT. This codes for CASSAGTGGNQPQHF.